The 29 T cell receptor beta chains listed next were all sequenced from one sample in a study of shared clonotypes between healthy human individuals. Measured with immunoSEQ multiplex PCR; TCRdb has only the in-frame clones, and not every one. The sample holds 2 million to 3 million clones, more than 90% seen once. The sample comprised naive CD4+ T cells sorted from blood. Subset: CD45RA+ positively selected. The origin of the receptors is a man younger than 35 in good health.

The chain joins TRBV28 to TRBJ1-6; D gene ambiguous. From germline, CDR1 is MDHEN and CDR2 SYDVKM. V was cut by 7 bases and J by 10 bases, with 17 bases left in between. CDR3 length: 14 residues. CDR3 sequence: CASNRNSLGSPLHF. Here the CDR3 DNA reads TGTGCCAGCAATAGGAACAGCCTGGGATCACCCCTCCACTTT.

The rearrangement joins TRBV28 to TRBJ2-3; D is ambiguous. The CDR3 spans 13 residues. V lost 1 base to trimming and J lost 5 bases, with 7 bases between them. Germline V gene sequence: CDR1 MDHEN, CDR2 SYDVKM. CDR3 DNA sequence: TGTGCCAGCAGTTTATACCATGGAGATACGCAGTATTTT. Amino acids: CASSLYHGDTQYF. Filled out from reference TRBV28 and TRBJ2-3, the complete variable domain reads DVKVTQSSRYLVKRTGEKVFLECVQDMDHENMFWYRQDPGLGLRLIYFSYDVKMKEKGDIPEGYSVSREKKERFSLILESASTNQTSMYLCASSLYHGDTQYFGPGTRLTVL.

For this clone: This CDR3 is also generated by other DNA sequences in the sample. The chain recombines TRBV30 with TRBJ2-7; tentative D call: TRBD2 (5 bases). This CDR3 contains 12 residues. Trimming pared 2 bases from V and 1 base from J, leaving 6 bases between. Germline-derived CDR1 and CDR2 are GTSNPN and SVGIG (reference sequence). In DNA form, the CDR3 reads TGTGCCTGGAGTCCGGGGTCCTACGAGCAGTACTTC. Translating gives CAWSPGSYEQYF.

V usage is TRBV10-3 and J usage is TRBJ1-1; 12 bases match TRBD1. This CDR3 region has 15 residues. Germline lookup yields CDR1 ENHRY and CDR2 SYGVKD. The V gene end was trimmed by 3 bases and the J gene end by 6 bases; junction bases not matched to a gene: 5. As DNA, the CDR3 is TGTGCCATCAGTGATCCGGGACAGGGGGCGTCTGAAGCTTTCTTT. Residues: CAISDPGQGASEAFF.

V usage is TRBV5-5 and J usage is TRBJ1-2; D uncertain. Germline assignment: CDR1 SGHKS and CDR2 YYEKEE (reference sequence). V was clipped by 4 bases and J by 5 bases, with 15 bases between them. The CDR3 extends over 14 amino acids. CDR3 amino acids: CASSILQAPYGYTF. Here the CDR3 DNA reads TGTGCCAGCAGCATACTACAAGCACCATATGGCTACACCTTC.

This rearrangement joins TRBV19 to TRBJ2-4; 9 nucleotides align to TRBD1. The CDR3 consists of 15 residues. The trim removed 6 bases at V and 6 bases at J, leaving 9 bases unmatched. Germline values: CDR1 LNHDA, CDR2 SQIVND (reference sequence). CDR3 DNA sequence: TGTGCCAGTAGCCCGGACAGGGGATTGGGAAACATTCAGTACTTC. Translated, it gives CASSPDRGLGNIQYF. Full variable domain (rest looked up from reference TRBV19 and TRBJ2-4): DGGITQSPKYLFRKEGQNVTLSCEQNLNHDAMYWYRQDPGQGLRLIYYSQIVNDFQKGDIAEGYSVSREKKESFPLTVTSAQKNPTAFYLCASSPDRGLGNIQYFGAGTRLSVL.

The J gene is TRBJ2-2, the V gene TRBV9, with TRBD2 identical over 7 bases. The length of the CDR3 is 16 residues. Germline V lookup: CDR1 SGDLS, CDR2 YYNGEE. V trimming: 4 bases; J trimming: 3 bases; junction bases outside the gene matches: 9. The CDR3 DNA is TGTGCCAGCAGCCCCTTGACTAGCACGGACACCGGGGAGCTGTTTTTT. Protein: CASSPLTSTDTGELFF.

V and J are TRBV10-3 and TRBJ2-5; D not resolved. Trimming removed 7 bases at V and 3 bases at J, with 15 bases between. The CDR3 contains 14 residues. CDR1 and CDR2 (germline): ENHRY, SYGVKD. CDR3 bases: TGTGCCATCAAGGAAGGGTTGGTGGAAGAGACCCAGTACTTC. The encoded protein is CAIKEGLVEETQYF.

To note about this clone: This sample includes further DNA sequences coding for the same CDR3. J is TRBJ2-2 and V is TRBV2; D unresolved. CDR3 length equals 13 residues. V was shortened by 7 bases and J by 0 bases, with 6 bases between the two germline ends. Germline V gives CDR1 SNHLY, CDR2 FYNNEI. As DNA, the CDR3 is TGTGCCAGCAAAGCAACGAACACCGGGGAGCTGTTTTTT. Translated, it gives CASKATNTGELFF.

The chain joins TRBV7-2 to TRBJ2-5; D not resolved. The CDR3 length is 14 residues. Per germline, CDR1 SGHTA and CDR2 FQGNSA. The ends were cut back, 5 bases at V and 7 bases at J, with 17 bases in the middle. The CDR3 here is CASSQTASITTQYF. In DNA, the CDR3 is TGTGCCAGCAGCCAGACTGCCAGTATAACGACCCAGTACTTC.

The chain employs TRBV7-9 and TRBJ2-1; TRBD2 agrees at 8 bases. Germline V gene sequence: CDR1 SEHNR, CDR2 FQNEAQ (reference sequence). This CDR3 is 15 amino acids long. J gave up 0 bases and V 8 bases, and 6 bases lay outside the gene matches. The CDR3 loop reads CASLSAGGSYNEQFF. The CDR3 DNA reads as TGTGCCAGCCTCTCCGCGGGGGGCTCCTACAATGAGCAGTTCTTC.

The chain employs TRBV27 and TRBJ2-5; D unresolved. With 2 bases removed from V and 1 base from J, the gap between germline ends came to 14 bases. Germline V gene sequence: CDR1 MNHEY, CDR2 SMNVEV (reference sequence). The CDR3 has 16 residues. CDR3 in amino acids: CASSLERPSLQETQYF. CDR3 nucleotides: TGTGCCAGCAGTTTAGAAAGGCCGAGCCTCCAAGAGACCCAGTACTTC.

V and J are TRBV7-2 and TRBJ2-2; 7 bases fit TRBD2. Germline CDR1 SGHTA, CDR2 FQGNSA. The V gene end was trimmed by 3 bases and the J gene end by 4 bases; junction bases not matched to a gene: 11. CDR3 size: 17 residues. Written as DNA, the CDR3 is TGTGCCAGCAGCTTTTGGTCCGGGACTATACCCACCGGGGAGCTGTTTTTT. It is translated as CASSFWSGTIPTGELFF.

The V gene is TRBV18, the J gene TRBJ2-6; no definite D call. The CDR3 contains 17 residues. Germline-derived CDR1 and CDR2 are KGHSH and LQKENI. V gave up 0 bases and J gave up 0 bases, with 9 bases separating them. The CDR3, as DNA: TGTGCCAGCTCACCACCTGCAGGCCCCTCTGGGGCCAACGTCCTGACTTTC. Protein sequence: CASSPPAGPSGANVLTF.

This chain uses TRBV5-6 with TRBJ1-2; 8 nucleotides agree with TRBD1. Germline V gene sequence: CDR1 SGHDT, CDR2 YYEEEE. The CDR3 runs 15 residues. The junction had 10 bases not matched to a gene; V was cut back by 3 bases and J by 6 bases. As DNA, the CDR3 is TGTGCCAGCAGCTATCCGCAGTCAGGGGGCGATGGCTACACCTTC. Its protein product is CASSYPQSGGDGYTF. Complete variable domain (other parts from reference TRBV5-6 and TRBJ1-2): DAGVTQSPTHLIKTRGQQVTLRCSPKSGHDTVSWYQQALGQGPQFIFQYYEEEERQRGNFPDRFSGHQFPNYSSELNVNALLLGDSALYLCASSYPQSGGDGYTFGSGTRLTVV.

The gene calls are TRBV19 and TRBJ2-2, with 14 bases matching TRBD2. The trim removed 5 bases at V and 5 bases at J, leaving 4 bases unmatched. Germline CDR1 LNHDA, CDR2 SQIVND (reference sequence). The CDR3 is 16 amino acids. The DNA of the CDR3 is TGTGCCAGTAGTGTCGGGACTAGCGGGAGTACCGGGGAGCTGTTTTTT. This gives the protein CASSVGTSGSTGELFF. The whole variable domain, filled in from reference TRBV19 and TRBJ2-2, reads DGGITQSPKYLFRKEGQNVTLSCEQNLNHDAMYWYRQDPGQGLRLIYYSQIVNDFQKGDIAEGYSVSREKKESFPLTVTSAQKNPTAFYLCASSVGTSGSTGELFFGEGSRLTVL.

In the case of this clone: The same CDR3 can be traced to other DNA sequences in this sample. The V call is TRBV18, the J call TRBJ2-2, with 7 nucleotides matching TRBD1. This CDR3 has 14 residues. V trimming: 3 bases; J trimming: 4 bases; junction bases outside the gene matches: 2. Germline V gene data show CDR1 as KGHSH and CDR2 as LQKENI. In DNA, the CDR3 is TGTGCCAGCTCACCCCGACAGGGCACCGGGGAGCTGTTTTTT. The encoded protein is CASSPRQGTGELFF.

The table lists this clone with a count of one. The chain couples TRBV28 to TRBJ2-1; 8 bases are a match to TRBD2. Germline V lookup: CDR1 MDHEN, CDR2 SYDVKM. V trimming: 8 bases; J trimming: 0 bases; junction bases outside the gene matches: 3. The CDR3 totals 14 residues. CDR3 in amino acids: CASCRGGSYNEQFF. The CDR3 nucleotides are TGTGCCAGCTGCCGGGGGGGCTCCTACAATGAGCAGTTCTTC.

Only a few counts were recorded for this clone. The chain combines TRBV5-4 with TRBJ1-5; D is undetermined. This CDR3 is built from 15 residues. Trimming shortened V by 0 bases and J by 5 bases, and 12 bases separated the two germline ends. CDR1 and CDR2 from the germline V gene are SGHNT and YYREEE (reference sequence). The CDR3 sequence is CASSLEVVYDQPQHF. CDR3 coding DNA: TGTGCCAGCAGCTTGGAAGTGGTCTACGATCAGCCCCAGCATTTT. The full variable domain, in which reference TRBV5-4 and TRBJ1-5 provide the parts outside the CDR3, is ETGVTQSPTHLIKTRGQQVTLRCSSQSGHNTVSWYQQALGQGPQFIFQYYREEENGRGNFPPRFSGLQFPNYSSELNVNALELDDSALYLCASSLEVVYDQPQHFGDGTRLSIL.

This clone has only one observation. Additional DNA sequences in this sample encode the identical CDR3. The chain is built from TRBV9 and TRBJ2-5; 7 bases line up with TRBD2. V lost 3 bases to trimming and J lost 5 bases; unmatched junction nucleotides: 4. This CDR3 is 13 amino acids long. Germline V CDR1 and CDR2: SGDLS, YYNGEE. The CDR3 is CASSGTGGETQYF. The CDR3, as DNA: TGTGCCAGCAGCGGGACCGGGGGGGAGACCCAGTACTTC. Combining the CDR3 with reference TRBV9 and TRBJ2-5 gives the whole variable domain DSGVTQTPKHLITATGQRVTLRCSPRSGDLSVYWYQQSLDQGLQFLIQYYNGEERAKGNILERFSAQQFPDLHSELNLSSLELGDSALYFCASSGTGGETQYFGPGTRLLVL.

The J gene is TRBJ1-3, the V gene TRBV9, with a possible D match to TRBD1 (5 bases). The V and J ends lost 4 bases and 0 bases respectively, with 14 bases between them. CDR1 SGDLS and CDR2 YYNGEE come from the germline V gene. This CDR3 is built from 16 residues. The CDR3 region has the DNA TGTGCCAGCAGCATAGGGGACGTAAGCTCTGGAAACACCATATATTTT. As protein: CASSIGDVSSGNTIYF.

This clone occurred once. V usage is TRBV5-1 and J usage is TRBJ2-7, with 9 bases fitting TRBD1. The V and J ends lost 4 bases and 4 bases, in that order; junction bases with no gene match: 9. Germline CDR1 is SGHRS and CDR2 is YFSETQ. This CDR3 contains 15 residues. CDR3 residues: CASSPGTGWAYEQYF. The CDR3 nucleotides read TGCGCCAGCAGCCCGGGGACAGGGTGGGCGTACGAGCAGTACTTC.

This chain connects TRBV9 to TRBJ2-2; D is possibly TRBD1 or TRBD2 (6 bases each). CDR1 is SGDLS, CDR2 YYNGEE, per germline. The CDR3 is made up of 15 amino acids. With 3 bases removed from V and 5 bases from J, the gap between germline ends came to 14 bases. The CDR3 loop is CASSDLGGRTGELFF. The CDR3 DNA reads as TGTGCCAGCAGCGACTTGGGGGGCAGGACCGGGGAGCTGTTTTTT.

The chain combines TRBV27 with TRBJ1-2; D not resolved. Trimming pared 7 bases from V and 1 base from J, leaving 10 bases between. The germline V gene encodes CDR1 MNHEY and CDR2 SMNVEV (reference sequence). The CDR3 covers 13 residues. CDR3: CASTGRNNYGYTF. CDR3 bases: TGTGCCAGCACCGGACGGAATAACTATGGCTACACCTTC.

Notes on this clone: Germline and junction disagree at one end, which may indicate a read error. The rearrangement joins TRBV7-7 to TRBJ2-3; D unclear. Germline loops: CDR1 SSHAT, CDR2 FNYEAQ (reference sequence). The CDR3 spans 15 residues. This chain's CDR3 is CASSLSPGSTDTQYF. Here the CDR3 DNA reads TGTGCTAGCAGCTTAAGCCCCGGGAGCACAGATACGCAGTATTTT.

This sequence joins TRBV6-1 and TRBJ1-3; 8 nucleotides match TRBD1. Germline trimming cut 4 bases from V and 0 bases from J; bases unmatched to any gene: 5. This CDR3 comprises 16 residues. The germline CDR1 and CDR2 sequences are MNHNS and SASEGT. The CDR3 DNA follows: TGTGCCAGCAGTGCGGACAGGGCCAGCTCTGGAAACACCATATATTTT. It codes for CASSADRASSGNTIYF.

The chain uses TRBV9 and TRBJ2-1; 15 bases match TRBD2. The CDR3 runs 15 residues. The J segment lost 6 bases and the V segment lost 3 bases, leaving 1 base of the junction unmatched. CDR1 is SGDLS and CDR2 is YYNGEE in the germline V gene. The CDR3 is CASSGTSGRANEQFF. The CDR3 DNA reads TGTGCCAGCAGCGGGACTAGCGGGAGGGCCAATGAGCAGTTCTTC.

The chain recombines TRBV6-5 with TRBJ2-3; 8 nucleotides agree with TRBD2. V shed 7 bases and J 4 bases; nucleotides not matched to a gene: 7. The CDR3 is 14 amino acids. The germline gives CDR1 MNHEY, CDR2 SVGAGI. CDR3 protein: CASTGGLGPDTQYF. CDR3 coding DNA: TGTGCCAGCACGGGGGGGCTGGGCCCAGATACGCAGTATTTT.

About this clone itself: The same CDR3 arises from other DNA sequences in this sample as well. The chain carries TRBV5-1 and TRBJ2-3; D gene unclear. The germline CDR1 and CDR2 sequences are SGHRS and YFSETQ. The CDR3 contains 13 residues. Trimming stripped 0 bases from V and 6 bases from J, with 8 bases between. The CDR3 loop is CASSLANRDTQYF. The CDR3, as DNA: TGCGCCAGCAGCTTGGCAAATAGGGATACGCAGTATTTT.